The 15 T cell receptor beta chains in this list originate from one sample, sequenced in a study of regulatory T cells in long-lasting Graves disease. The time point is: newly diagnosed GD, antithyroid drugs for less than 3 months. RNA extracted from PBMCs served as the sequencing template. Investigators prepared the TCR beta libraries by applying iRepertoire HTBI primers and Arm-PCR of CDR3 regions. TCRdb called the multiplex PCR reads again in MiXCR, with one record for every CDR3 protein. The sample contains about 380,000 distinct CDR3 sequences, around 15% of which appear only once. The sample was peripheral blood mononuclear cells (PBMCs), taken at new diagnosis, from a patient treated with antithyroid drugs. These TCRs come from a female donor with Graves disease.

This clonotype has a handful of counts. The chain uses TRBV7-9 and TRBJ1-5; maybe TRBD1 (5 bases). The germline V gene encodes CDR1 SEHNR and CDR2 FQNEAQ (reference sequence). The CDR3 contains 14 residues. The V end was cut by 1 base, the J end by 7 bases, with 11 bases between. The CDR3 is CASSLETWDQPQHF. CDR3 coding DNA: TGTGCCAGCAGCTTAGAGACCTGGGACCAGCCCCAGCATTTT.

The rearrangement links TRBV28 to TRBJ2-7, with 7 bases identical to TRBD2. V lost 5 bases to trimming and J lost 1 base; unmatched junction nucleotides: 20. Germline V gene lookup returns CDR1 MDHEN and CDR2 SYDVKM. The CDR3 sequence is 19 residues long. The CDR3 DNA reads as TGTGCCAGCAGTCAGCCGGAACTAGCGAGAGATGGCGGTTCCTACGAGCAGTACTTC. Protein sequence: CASSQPELARDGGSYEQYF.

Points on this clonotype: A much larger clone lies a single base off, so this may be a read error. This chain connects TRBV5-1 to TRBJ1-1, with 9 bases fitting TRBD1. The CDR3 length is 16 residues. Germline values: CDR1 SGHRS, CDR2 YFSETQ. The CDR3 DNA reads as TGCGCCAGCAGAGCCGGGACAGGGCTTATGAACGCTGAAGCTTTCTTT. Amino acids: CASRAGTGLMNAEAFF.

This clonotype was seen at least ten times. This sequence joins TRBV10-3 and TRBJ2-5, with 8 bases fitting TRBD1. With 5 bases clipped from V and 2 bases from J, the junction kept 7 bases outside the gene matches. Per the germline V gene, CDR1 is ENHRY and CDR2 is SYGVKD. This CDR3 comprises 15 residues. The CDR3 loop is CAISNTGTGQETQYF. Written as DNA, the CDR3 is TGTGCCATCAGTAACACCGGGACAGGTCAAGAGACCCAGTACTTC.

This clonotype has a count of ten or more. The chain employs TRBV11-2 and TRBJ1-5, with a weak D call TRBD1 (6 bases). The CDR3 is 14 amino acids. V lost 4 bases and J 4 bases, leaving 11 bases between the germline ends. Germline-derived CDR1 and CDR2 are SGHAT and FQNNGV. CDR3 amino acids: CASSSARGNQPQHF. CDR3 sequence (DNA): TGTGCCAGCAGCTCGGCCAGGGGAAATCAGCCCCAGCATTTT.

The J gene is TRBJ1-5, the V gene TRBV2; 8 nucleotides line up with TRBD1. The V and J ends lost 6 bases and 3 bases, in that order; junction bases with no gene match: 7. Germline V gene sequence: CDR1 SNHLY, CDR2 FYNNEI. CDR3 length: 15 residues. The CDR3 sequence is CASSIDRGTNQPQHF. DNA of the CDR3: TGTGCCAGCAGCATAGACAGGGGAACCAATCAGCCCCAGCATTTT. Together with reference TRBV2 and TRBJ1-5, the CDR3 gives the full variable domain: EPEVTQTPSHQVTQMGQEVILRCVPISNHLYFYWYRQILGQKVEFLVSFYNNEISEKSEIFDDQFSVERPDGSNFTLKIRSTKLEDSAMYFCASSIDRGTNQPQHFGDGTRLSIL.

The gene calls are TRBV3-1 and TRBJ2-1; 8 nucleotides align to TRBD2. With 1 base clipped from V and 0 bases from J, the junction kept 8 bases outside the gene matches. Germline CDR1 LGHDT, CDR2 YNNKEL (reference sequence). CDR3 length equals 18 residues. CDR3 coding DNA: TGTGCCAGCAGCCAAGGGGAGACTAGCGATCCCTCCTACAATGAGCAGTTCTTC. Translated, it gives CASSQGETSDPSYNEQFF.

This clonotype appeared many times. The chain's CDR3 is CATSDLDRDGEKLFF. The CDR3 region has the DNA TGTGCCACCAGTGATTTGGACAGGGACGGTGAAAAACTGTTTTTT. The chain employs TRBV24-1 and TRBJ1-4; TRBD1 matches at 7 bases. This CDR3 comprises 15 residues. Germline CDR1 reads KGHDR; CDR2 reads SFDVKD. The junction had 4 bases not matched to a gene; V was cut back by 0 bases and J by 7 bases.

This clonotype was observed at least ten times. This chain uses TRBV7-2 with TRBJ2-5; 10 bases are shared with TRBD1. Germline CDR1 is SGHTA and CDR2 is FQGNSA. This CDR3 region has 16 residues. V was pared by 5 bases and J by 4 bases, with 10 bases of the junction left unmatched. The CDR3, as DNA: TGTGCCAGCAGCCTATCCGGGACAGGGGTTCGAGAGACCCAGTACTTC. Protein: CASSLSGTGVRETQYF. Combining the CDR3 with reference TRBV7-2 and TRBJ2-5 gives the whole variable domain GAGVSQSPSNKVTEKGKDVELRCDPISGHTALYWYRQSLGQGLEFLIYFQGNSAPDKSGLPSDRFSAERTGGSVSTLTIQRTQQEDSAVYLCASSLSGTGVRETQYFGPGTRLLVL.

This clonotype appeared a few times. This sequence joins TRBV7-2 and TRBJ2-2; 9 nucleotides match TRBD2. Germline CDR1 and CDR2: SGHTA and FQGNSA. The V segment lost 1 base and the J segment 6 bases; nucleotides outside the gene matches: 3. This CDR3 contains 15 residues. CDR3 residues: CASSLVLAGAGELFF. CDR3 bases: TGTGCCAGCAGCTTAGTCTTAGCGGGAGCCGGGGAGCTGTTTTTT.

This clonotype came up once. A single base is all that separates this from a far larger clone, so a read error is likely. The genes are TRBV7-3 and TRBJ2-7; a weak D match, TRBD2 (8 bases). With 1 base removed from V and 7 bases from J, the gap between germline ends came to 23 bases. The germline V gene has CDR1 SGHTA and CDR2 FQGTGA. The CDR3 is made up of 17 amino acids. The CDR3 DNA sequence: TGTGCCAGCAGCTTAAGTCCGGGAGGGGGCTCCTACAATGAGCAGTACTTC. This encodes CASSLSPGGGSYNEQYF.

Worth noting for this clonotype: This clone may be a read error of a much larger clone one base away. The chain couples TRBV6-9 to TRBJ1-1; D uncertain. Germline CDR1 reads MNHGY; CDR2 reads SVAAGI. This CDR3 contains 17 residues. CDR3 amino acids: CAGSYYRRSYMNTEAFF. CDR3 DNA sequence: TGTGCCGGCAGTTACTATCGGAGATCCTACATGAACACTGAAGCTTTCTTT.

In its sample, this clonotype was seen many times. V and J are TRBV5-5 and TRBJ1-1, with 7 bases that match TRBD1. CDR1 SGHKS and CDR2 YYEKEE come from the germline V gene (reference sequence). J was trimmed by 3 bases and V by 0 bases; bases with no gene match: 5. CDR3 length: 15 residues. The CDR3 region has the DNA TGTGCCAGCAGCTTGGAGACAGGGTCTTACACTGAAGCTTTCTTT. It translates to CASSLETGSYTEAFF.

V gene TRBV28 combines with J gene TRBJ1-4, with TRBD1 identical over 10 bases. V trimming: 7 bases; J trimming: 15 bases; junction bases outside the gene matches: 11. This CDR3 is built from 13 residues. Germline V gene lookup returns CDR1 MDHEN and CDR2 SYDVKM. CDR3 coding DNA: TGTGCCAGCACCAAGGGACAGGGGCCTAACGTGTTTTTT. Amino acid sequence: CASTKGQGPNVFF.

V gene TRBV18 combines with J gene TRBJ2-7, with TRBD1 as a possible D gene (6 bases). The CDR3 is made up of 14 amino acids. CDR1 is KGHSH, CDR2 LQKENI, per germline. V lost 3 bases to trimming and J lost 4 bases, with 13 bases between them. This CDR3 is CASSPGDRRYEQYF. In DNA form, the CDR3 reads TGTGCCAGCTCACCTGGCGACAGGCGATACGAGCAGTACTTC.